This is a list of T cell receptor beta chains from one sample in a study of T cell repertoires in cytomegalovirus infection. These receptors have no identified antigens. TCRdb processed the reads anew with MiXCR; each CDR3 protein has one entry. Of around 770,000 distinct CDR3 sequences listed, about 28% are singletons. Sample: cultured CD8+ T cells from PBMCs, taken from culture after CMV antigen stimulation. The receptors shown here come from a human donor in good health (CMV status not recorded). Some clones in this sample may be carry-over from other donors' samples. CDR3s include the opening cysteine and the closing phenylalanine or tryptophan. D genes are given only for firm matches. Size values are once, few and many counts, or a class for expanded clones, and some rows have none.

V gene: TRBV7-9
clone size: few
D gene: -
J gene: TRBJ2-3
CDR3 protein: CASSLWGWSSDTQYF
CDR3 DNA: TGTGCCAGCAGCTTATGGGGCTGGTCGTCAGATACGCAGTATTTT

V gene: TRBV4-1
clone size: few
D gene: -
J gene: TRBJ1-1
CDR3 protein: CASSQVKEGLMNTEAFF
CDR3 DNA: TGCGCCAGCAGCCAAGTTAAGGAGGGTCTCATGAACACTGAAGCTTTCTTT

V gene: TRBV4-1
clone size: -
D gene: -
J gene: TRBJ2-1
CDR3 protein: CASSQGQLGGNEQFF
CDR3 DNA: TGCGCCAGCAGCCAAGGTCAATTGGGGGGCAATGAGCAGTTCTTC

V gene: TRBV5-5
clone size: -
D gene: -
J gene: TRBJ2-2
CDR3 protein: CASSFVGRGMNTGELFF
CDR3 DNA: TGTGCCAGCAGCTTTGTCGGCCGGGGGATGAACACCGGGGAGCTGTTTTTT

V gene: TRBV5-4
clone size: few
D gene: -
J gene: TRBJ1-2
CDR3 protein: CASSFGGPGIYGYTF
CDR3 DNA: TGTGCCAGCAGCTTCGGGGGGCCAGGGATCTATGGCTACACCTTC

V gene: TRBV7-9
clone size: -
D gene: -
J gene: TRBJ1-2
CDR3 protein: CASSTGGFGYTF
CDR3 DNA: TGTGCCAGCAGTACCGGGGGGTTTGGCTACACCTTC

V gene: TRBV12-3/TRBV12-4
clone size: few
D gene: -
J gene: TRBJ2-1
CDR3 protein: CASSVGDNEQFF
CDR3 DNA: TGTGCCAGCAGCGTCGGGGACAATGAGCAGTTCTTC

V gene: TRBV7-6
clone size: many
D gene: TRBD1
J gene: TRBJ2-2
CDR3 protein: CASSSLEARQGRLGELFF
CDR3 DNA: TGTGCCAGCAGCTCCCTGGAGGCCCGACAGGGCAGGTTGGGAGAGCTGTTTTTT

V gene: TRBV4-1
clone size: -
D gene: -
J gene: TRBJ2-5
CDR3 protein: CASSQEPFRDQETQYF
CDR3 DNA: TGCGCCAGCAGCCAGGAGCCTTTTCGAGATCAAGAGACCCAGTACTTC

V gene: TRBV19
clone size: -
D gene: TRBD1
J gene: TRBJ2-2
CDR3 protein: CASSKPIRDRNTEELFF
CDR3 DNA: TGTGCCAGTAGTAAACCGATCCGGGACAGGAACACCGAGGAGCTGTTTTTT

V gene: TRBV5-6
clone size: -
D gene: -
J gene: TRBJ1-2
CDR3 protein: CASSDHRDGYTF
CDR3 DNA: TGTGCCAGCAGCGACCACAGGGATGGCTACACCTTC

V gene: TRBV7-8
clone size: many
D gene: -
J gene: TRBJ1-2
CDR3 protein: CASSSPSVGTIDGYTF
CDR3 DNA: TGTGCCAGCAGCTCCCCTTCCGTAGGGACAATCGATGGCTACACCTTC

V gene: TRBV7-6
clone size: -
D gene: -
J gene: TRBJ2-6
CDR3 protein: CASSPGPGRGPEANVLTF
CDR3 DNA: TGTGCCAGCAGCCCGGGGCCAGGCAGGGGTCCTGAGGCCAACGTCCTGACTTTC

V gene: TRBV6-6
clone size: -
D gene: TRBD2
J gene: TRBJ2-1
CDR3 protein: CASPGGGPYNEQFF
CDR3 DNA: TGTGCCAGCCCCGGGGGGGGGCCGTACAATGAGCAGTTCTTC

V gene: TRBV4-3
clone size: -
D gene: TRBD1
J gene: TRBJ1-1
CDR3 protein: CASSQDRGQGLVNTEAFF
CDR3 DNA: TGCGCCAGCAGCCAAGATCGAGGACAGGGCTTGGTGAACACTGAAGCTTTCTTT

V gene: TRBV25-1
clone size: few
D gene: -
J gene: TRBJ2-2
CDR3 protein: CASSEWGTGGTGELFF
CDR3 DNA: TGTGCCAGCAGTGAATGGGGCACAGGAGGGACCGGGGAGCTGTTTTTT

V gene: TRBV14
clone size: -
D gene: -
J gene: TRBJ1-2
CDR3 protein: CASSQDRVLYGYTF
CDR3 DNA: TGTGCCAGCAGCCAAGACAGGGTCCTCTATGGCTACACCTTC

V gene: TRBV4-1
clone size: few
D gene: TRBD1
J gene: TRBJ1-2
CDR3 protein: CASSLAGQGLSGYTF
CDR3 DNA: TGCGCCAGCAGCCTAGCCGGACAGGGCCTTAGCGGCTACACCTTC

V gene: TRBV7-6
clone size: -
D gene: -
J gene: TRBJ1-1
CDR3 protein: CAGDGTNTEAFF
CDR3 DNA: TGTGCCGGGGACGGAACCAACACTGAAGCTTTCTTT

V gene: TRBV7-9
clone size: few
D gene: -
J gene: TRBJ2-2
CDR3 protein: CASSLVQGTGELFF
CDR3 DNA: TGTGCCAGCAGCTTAGTCCAGGGTACCGGGGAGCTGTTTTTT

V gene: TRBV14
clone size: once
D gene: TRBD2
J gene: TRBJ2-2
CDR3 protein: CASSLMGLAGPNTGELFF
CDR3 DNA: TGTGCCAGCAGCCTTATGGGGCTAGCGGGGCCGAACACCGGGGAGCTGTTTTTT

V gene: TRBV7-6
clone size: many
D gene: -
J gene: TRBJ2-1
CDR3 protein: CASSLFGYDSYNEQFF
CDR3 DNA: TGTGCCAGCAGCTTATTCGGGTACGACTCCTACAATGAGCAGTTCTTC

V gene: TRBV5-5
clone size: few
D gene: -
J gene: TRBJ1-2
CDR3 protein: CASSLEENRYSGYTF
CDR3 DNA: TGTGCCAGCAGCTTGGAGGAAAATCGATACAGTGGCTACACCTTC

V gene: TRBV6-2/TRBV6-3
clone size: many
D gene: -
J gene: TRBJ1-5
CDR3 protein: CASSYSTIRGVRPQHF
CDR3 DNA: TGTGCCAGCAGTTACTCGACTATCCGCGGGGTGAGGCCCCAGCATTTT

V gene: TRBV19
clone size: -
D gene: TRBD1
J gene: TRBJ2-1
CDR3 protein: CASSLLTGDNEQFF
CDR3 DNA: TGTGCCAGTAGTCTCTTGACAGGGGACAATGAGCAGTTCTTC

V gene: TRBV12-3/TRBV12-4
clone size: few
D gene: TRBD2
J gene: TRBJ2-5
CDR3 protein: CASSFQAGEETQYF
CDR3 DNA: TGTGCCAGCAGTTTTCAAGCGGGGGAAGAGACCCAGTACTTC

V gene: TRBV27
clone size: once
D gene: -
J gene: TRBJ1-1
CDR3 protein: CASRSGLLTEAFF
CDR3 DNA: TGTGCCAGCAGATCGGGGCTGCTCACTGAAGCTTTCTTT

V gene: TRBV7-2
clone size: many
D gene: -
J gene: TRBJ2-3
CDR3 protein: CASSLDGPDTQYF
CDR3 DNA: TGTGCCAGCAGCTTAGACGGTCCAGATACGCAGTATTTT

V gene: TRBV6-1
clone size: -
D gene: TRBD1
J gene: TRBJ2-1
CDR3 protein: CASRVNRGREEQFF
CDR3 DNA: TGTGCCAGCAGGGTTAACAGGGGGCGGGAAGAGCAGTTCTTC

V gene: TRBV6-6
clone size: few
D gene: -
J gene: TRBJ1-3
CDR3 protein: CASSSNRASGNTIYF
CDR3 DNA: TGTGCCAGCAGTTCCAACAGGGCCTCTGGAAACACCATATATTTT

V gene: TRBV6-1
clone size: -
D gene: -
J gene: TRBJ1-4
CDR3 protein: CASSNRAPTNEKLFF
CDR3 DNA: TGTGCCAGCAGTAACCGGGCCCCAACTAATGAAAAACTGTTTTTT

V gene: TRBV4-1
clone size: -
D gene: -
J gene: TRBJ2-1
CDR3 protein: CASSHRDEQFF
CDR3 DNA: TGCGCCAGCAGCCACCGAGATGAGCAGTTCTTC

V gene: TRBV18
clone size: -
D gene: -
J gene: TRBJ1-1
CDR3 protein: CASSPPRFTEAFF
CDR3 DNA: TGTGCCAGCTCACCACCCCGATTTACTGAAGCTTTCTTT

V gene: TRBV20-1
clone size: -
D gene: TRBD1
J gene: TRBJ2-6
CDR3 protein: CSARGPRDRSSGANVLTF
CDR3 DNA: TGCAGTGCTAGAGGACCCCGGGACAGGAGCTCTGGGGCCAACGTCCTGACTTTC

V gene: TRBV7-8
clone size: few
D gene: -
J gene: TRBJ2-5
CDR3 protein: CASSLGAAGTTLETQYF
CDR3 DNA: TGTGCCAGCAGCTTAGGGGCGGCGGGGACGACCCTGGAGACCCAGTACTTC

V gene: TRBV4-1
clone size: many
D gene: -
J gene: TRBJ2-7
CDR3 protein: CASSPVGQNIHPDYEQYF
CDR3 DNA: TGCGCCAGCAGCCCCGTCGGGCAGAACATTCATCCAGACTACGAGCAGTACTTC